The 10 T cell receptor beta chains below all came from one sample that was sequenced in a study of Graves' ophthalmopathy and Graves' hyperthyroidism. Using RNA transcripts, the TCR beta CDR3 regions were amplified. Amplification began with first-round RT-PCR using HTBI primers, then second-round multiplex PCR was performed. TCRdb itself ran the multiplex PCR reads through MiXCR, one entry per CDR3 protein. The sample has around 600,000 distinct CDR3 sequences; roughly 39% are singletons. Source material: peripheral blood. These receptors were collected from an adult man with Graves' ophthalmopathy.

This chain connects TRBV2 to TRBJ1-2; the D gene is possibly TRBD1 (6 bases). Looked up from germline, CDR1 is SNHLY and CDR2 is FYNNEI. V lost 1 base to trimming and J lost 8 bases, with 17 bases between them. This CDR3 is 15 amino acids long. The CDR3, as DNA: TGTGCCAGCAGTGAAGTGGGGGAACAGGGATACGGCTACACCTTC. Protein sequence: CASSEVGEQGYGYTF. Full variable domain (missing parts from reference TRBV2 and TRBJ1-2): EPEVTQTPSHQVTQMGQEVILRCVPISNHLYFYWYRQILGQKVEFLVSFYNNEISEKSEIFDDQFSVERPDGSNFTLKIRSTKLEDSAMYFCASSEVGEQGYGYTFGSGTRLTVV.

This clonotype was detected once. The chain recombines TRBV7-9 with TRBJ1-1; 7 nucleotides align to TRBD1. Trimming at V came to 6 bases and at J to 0 bases, leaving 7 bases not matched to a gene. The CDR3 has 15 residues. Germline CDR1 SEHNR, CDR2 FQNEAQ (reference sequence). CDR3 DNA: TGTGCCAGCAGTAAAGGGACAGCCATGAACACTGAAGCTTTCTTT. Amino acids: CASSKGTAMNTEAFF. The variable domain in full, completed from reference TRBV7-9 and TRBJ1-1, reads DTGVSQNPRHKITKRGQNVTFRCDPISEHNRLYWYRQTLGQGPEFLTYFQNEAQLEKSRLLSDRFSAERPKGSFSTLEIQRTEQGDSAMYLCASSKGTAMNTEAFFGQGTRLTVV.

This clonotype was recorded a few times. J is TRBJ1-1 and V is TRBV27; 7 nucleotides agree with TRBD1. CDR1 MNHEY and CDR2 SMNVEV come from the germline V gene (reference sequence). The CDR3 covers 14 residues. Losses at the gene ends were 6 bases for V and 4 bases for J; bases not matched to a gene: 8. CDR3 protein: CASSEGAGLTEAFF. CDR3 sequence (DNA): TGTGCCAGCAGCGAGGGGGCGGGACTCACTGAAGCTTTCTTT.

There are a few counts of this clonotype. This chain connects TRBV20-1 to TRBJ1-1, with a weak D call TRBD1 (5 bases). The CDR3 extends over 11 amino acids. Germline V gene data show CDR1 as DFQATT and CDR2 as SNEGSKA (reference sequence). The ends were cut back, 5 bases at V and 4 bases at J, with 8 bases in the middle. The CDR3 protein is CSAERGTEAFF. The CDR3 nucleotides read TGCAGTGCTGAAAGGGGCACTGAAGCTTTCTTT.

The chain links TRBV7-9 to TRBJ2-1; TRBD1 agrees at 9 bases. The germline gives CDR1 SEHNR, CDR2 FQNEAQ (reference sequence). The CDR3 has 14 amino acids. The V gene end was trimmed by 4 bases and the J gene end by 8 bases; junction bases not matched to a gene: 6. In nucleotides, the CDR3 is TGTGCCAGCAGCTCAGACAGGGGGAGGCATGAGCAGTTCTTC. It encodes CASSSDRGRHEQFF.

This clonotype showed up just a few times. The rearrangement joins TRBV5-4 to TRBJ2-7, with 11 bases identical to TRBD2. The CDR3 has 16 amino acids. Germline-derived CDR1 and CDR2 are SGHNT and YYREEE (reference sequence). J was trimmed by 0 bases and V by 4 bases; bases with no gene match: 6. CDR3 nucleotides: TGTGCCAGCAGCCCCCGGACTAGCGGGTTCTCCTACGAGCAGTACTTC. Amino acids: CASSPRTSGFSYEQYF.

V usage is TRBV9 and J usage is TRBJ1-2, with D possibly being TRBD1 (6 bases). There are 13 residues in the CDR3. Trimming shortened V by 7 bases and J by 1 base, and 11 bases separated the two germline ends. CDR1 is SGDLS, CDR2 YYNGEE, per germline. In DNA, the CDR3 is TGTGCCAGCGGGGGGGGGCTTAACTATGGCTACACCTTC. This codes for CASGGGLNYGYTF.

On this clonotype: A much larger clone differs from this one at a single base, so this may be a read error. The chain has TRBV10-2 and TRBJ2-7; D call uncertain. The CDR3 spans 16 residues. V was pared by 2 bases and J by 2 bases, with 16 bases between. In germline, CDR1 is WSHSY, CDR2 SAAADI. The CDR3 is CASSEEGTANTYEQYF. For the CDR3, the DNA is TGCGCCAGCAGTGAGGAAGGCACCGCCAACACCTACGAGCAGTACTTC.

This clonotype has just one count. V is TRBV30 and J is TRBJ1-5; D ambiguous. V was pared by 2 bases and J by 4 bases, with 6 bases between. This CDR3 is built from 12 residues. Germline V gene sequence: CDR1 GTSNPN, CDR2 SVGIG (reference sequence). This CDR3 reads CAWSHGNQPQHF. The DNA for the CDR3 is TGTGCCTGGAGTCACGGAAATCAGCCCCAGCATTTT.

This clonotype was counted at least ten times. The chain carries TRBV5-1 and TRBJ1-1; D is unclear. This CDR3 is 14 amino acids long. Germline V gene lookup returns CDR1 SGHRS and CDR2 YFSETQ. Trimming took off 0 bases at V and 4 bases at J, with 10 bases between the two ends. Here the CDR3 DNA reads TGCGCCAGCAGCTTGGCCTGGGAGGGCACTGAAGCTTTCTTT. Translating it yields CASSLAWEGTEAFF.